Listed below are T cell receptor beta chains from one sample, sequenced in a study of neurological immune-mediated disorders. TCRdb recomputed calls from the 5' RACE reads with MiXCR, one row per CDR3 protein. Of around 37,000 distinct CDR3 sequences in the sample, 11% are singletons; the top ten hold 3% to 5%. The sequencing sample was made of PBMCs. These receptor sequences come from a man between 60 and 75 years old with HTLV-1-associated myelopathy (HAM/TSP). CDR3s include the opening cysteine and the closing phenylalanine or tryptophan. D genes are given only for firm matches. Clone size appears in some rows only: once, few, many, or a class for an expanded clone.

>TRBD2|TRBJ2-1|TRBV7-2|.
CASSLVSGGNNEQFF
TGTGCCAGCAGCTTAGTTAGCGGGGGGAACAATGAGCAGTTCTTC
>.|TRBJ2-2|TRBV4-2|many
CASSTPQGGNTGELFF
TGTGCCAGCAGCACTCCCCAAGGCGGGAACACCGGGGAGCTGTTTTTT
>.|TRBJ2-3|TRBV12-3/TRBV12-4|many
CASQFPSGGVDTQYF
TGTGCCAGCCAGTTTCCTTCTGGCGGGGTAGATACGCAGTATTTT
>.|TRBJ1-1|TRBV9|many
CASSVASWASEAFF
TGTGCCAGCAGCGTAGCTTCGTGGGCCTCTGAAGCTTTCTTT
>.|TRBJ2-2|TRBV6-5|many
CASNQRNTGELFF
TGTGCCAGCAATCAGAGGAACACCGGGGAGCTGTTTTTT
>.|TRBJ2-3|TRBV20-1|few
CSAKPGLPSTDTQYF
TGCAGTGCCAAGCCGGGACTTCCAAGCACAGATACGCAGTATTTT
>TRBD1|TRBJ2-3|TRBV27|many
CASRGRGFADTQYF
TGTGCCAGCAGGGGCAGGGGGTTCGCAGATACGCAGTATTTT
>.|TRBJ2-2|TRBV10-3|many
CAISGDGRNTGELFF
TGTGCCATCAGCGGGGATGGGAGGAACACCGGGGAGCTGTTTTTT
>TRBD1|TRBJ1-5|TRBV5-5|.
CASSWEGGANQPQHF
TGTGCCAGCAGCTGGGAAGGGGGCGCCAATCAGCCCCAGCATTTT
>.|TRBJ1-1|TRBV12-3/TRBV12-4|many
CASTPQRNTEAFF
TGTGCCAGCACCCCACAGAGGAACACTGAAGCTTTCTTT
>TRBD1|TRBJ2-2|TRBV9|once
CVSSDRVNTGELFF
TGTGTCAGCAGCGACAGGGTTAACACCGGGGAGCTGTTTTTT
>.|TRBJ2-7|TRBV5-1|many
CASSFNFGAYEQYF
TGCGCCAGCAGCTTCAACTTCGGGGCCTACGAGCAGTACTTC
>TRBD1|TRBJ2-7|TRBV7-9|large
CASIEDRGYEQYF
TGTGCCAGCATCGAGGACAGGGGCTACGAGCAGTACTTC
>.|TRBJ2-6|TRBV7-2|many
CAEELLSGANVLTF
TGTGCCGAAGAGCTACTCTCTGGGGCCAACGTCCTGACTTTC
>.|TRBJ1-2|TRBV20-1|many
CSAPRGGYGYTF
TGCAGTGCCCCGAGGGGGGGCTATGGCTACACCTTC
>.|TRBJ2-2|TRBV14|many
CASRGAGSNTGELFF
TGTGCCAGCAGAGGGGCAGGTTCTAACACCGGGGAGCTGTTTTTT
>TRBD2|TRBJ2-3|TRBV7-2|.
CAITFSRGLASSTDTQYF
TGTGCCATCACCTTCTCAAGAGGACTAGCCTCTAGCACAGATACGCAGTATTTT
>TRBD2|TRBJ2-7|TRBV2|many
CASSGTSVGREQYF
TGTGCCAGCAGCGGGACTAGCGTAGGGAGGGAGCAGTACTTC
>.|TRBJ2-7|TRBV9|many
CASSRGVTYEQYF
TGTGCCAGCAGCAGGGGGGTAACCTACGAGCAGTACTTC
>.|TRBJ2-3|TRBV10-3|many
CAISMGDTQYF
TGTGCCATCAGTATGGGGGATACGCAGTATTTT
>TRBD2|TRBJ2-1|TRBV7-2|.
CASSLVVGGPDEQFF
TGTGCCAGCAGCTTAGTCGTGGGAGGGCCCGATGAGCAGTTCTTC
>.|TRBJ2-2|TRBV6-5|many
CASSYSAGIGELFF
TGTGCCAGCAGTTACTCCGCGGGTATCGGGGAGCTGTTTTTT
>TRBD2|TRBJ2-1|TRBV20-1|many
CSAETLAGGDEQFF
TGCAGTGCTGAAACATTAGCGGGAGGGGATGAGCAGTTCTTC
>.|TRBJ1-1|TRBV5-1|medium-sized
CASSLGGTPRAFF
TGCGCCAGCAGCTTGGGAGGGACACCTAGAGCTTTCTTT
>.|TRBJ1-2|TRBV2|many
CASNAPASGYTF
TGTGCCAGTAACGCCCCAGCCAGCGGCTACACCTTC
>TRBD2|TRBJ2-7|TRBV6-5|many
CASSPILADHSSYEQYF
TGTGCCAGCAGTCCCATTCTAGCGGACCATTCCTCCTACGAGCAGTACTTC
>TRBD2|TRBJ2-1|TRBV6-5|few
CASRPILANSYNEQFF
TGTGCCAGCAGACCCATACTAGCGAACTCCTACAATGAGCAGTTCTTC
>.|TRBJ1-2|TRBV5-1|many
CASSNERGKGYTF
TGCGCCAGCAGCAACGAACGGGGAAAGGGCTACACCTTC
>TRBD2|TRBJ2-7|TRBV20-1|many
CAPLRPAGEGSEQYF
TGCGCCCCCCTTAGGCCCGCGGGAGAGGGAAGCGAGCAGTACTTC
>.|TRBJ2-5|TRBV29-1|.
CSFGETQYF
TGCAGCTTTGGCGAGACCCAGTACTTC
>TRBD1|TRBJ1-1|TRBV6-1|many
CASKRRQGAPIEAFF
TGTGCCAGCAAGCGTCGACAGGGGGCCCCGATTGAAGCTTTCTTT
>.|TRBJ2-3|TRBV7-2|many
CASSYARDTQYF
TGTGCCAGCAGCTACGCTCGCGATACGCAGTATTTT
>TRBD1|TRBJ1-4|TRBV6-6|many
CASSYQDRDFEKLFF
TGTGCCAGCAGTTATCAAGACAGGGATTTTGAAAAACTGTTTTTT
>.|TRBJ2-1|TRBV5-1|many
CASSSFGGNEQFF
TGCGCCAGCAGCTCCTTCGGCGGCAATGAGCAGTTCTTC
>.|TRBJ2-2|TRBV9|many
CASSPTVTGELFF
TGTGCCAGCAGCCCGACTGTCACCGGGGAGCTGTTTTTT
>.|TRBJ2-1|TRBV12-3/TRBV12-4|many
CASRFRDGGRNNEQFF
TGTGCCAGCCGATTTAGGGATGGGGGCCGGAACAATGAGCAGTTCTTC
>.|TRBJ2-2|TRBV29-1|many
CSVGSGNRAGELFF
TGCAGCGTTGGTTCGGGAAATCGGGCCGGGGAGCTGTTTTTT
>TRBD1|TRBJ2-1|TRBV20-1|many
CSANTGTGSNEQFF
TGCAGTGCTAATACCGGGACAGGGTCCAATGAGCAGTTCTTC
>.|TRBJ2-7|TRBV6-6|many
CASSRTNTRGSYEQYF
TGTGCCAGCAGTCGAACAAACACTAGGGGATCCTACGAGCAGTACTTC
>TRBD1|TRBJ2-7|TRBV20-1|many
CSARGVRGTSEQYF
TGCAGTGCTAGAGGAGTCAGGGGGACCTCCGAGCAGTACTTC
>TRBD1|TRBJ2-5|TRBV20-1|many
CSANRGPHQETQYF
TGCAGTGCAAACAGGGGCCCCCACCAAGAGACCCAGTACTTC
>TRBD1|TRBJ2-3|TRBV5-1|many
CASSLVGTGGDTQYF
TGCGCCAGCAGCTTGGTCGGGACAGGGGGCGATACGCAGTATTTT
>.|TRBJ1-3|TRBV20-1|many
CSARDLDRVMGNTIYF
TGCAGTGCTAGAGATTTGGACCGAGTAATGGGAAACACCATATATTTT
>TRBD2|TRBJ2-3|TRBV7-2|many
CASSRGLAGVDTQYF
TGTGCCAGCAGCCGCGGACTAGCGGGGGTGGATACGCAGTATTTT
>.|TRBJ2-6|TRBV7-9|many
CASSLGGGTRSGANVLTF
TGTGCCAGCAGCTTAGGGGGCGGCACCCGCTCTGGGGCCAACGTCCTGACTTTC
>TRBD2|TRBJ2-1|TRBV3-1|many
CASSQLAPGGLAGYNEQFF
TGTGCCAGCAGCCAATTAGCACCGGGGGGACTAGCGGGCTACAATGAGCAGTTCTTC